This T cell receptor beta chain was identified in a study of cytomegalovirus exposure and HLA in healthy donors. With 60 Vbeta and 13 Jbeta primers, the PCR was carried out. This table comes from immunoSEQ multiplex PCR, and its TCRdb copy is limited to in-frame clones, with some not included. The data show around 83,000 clones, about 77% seen once. The sample holds a few counts of this clone. The sequenced material came from PBMCs. This clonotype was obtained from a male donor in good health and CMV-seropositive.

This CDR3 is CASSQGHVHSPLHF. The CDR3 DNA is TGTGCCAGCAGCCAGGGACACGTACATTCACCCCTCCACTTT. V usage is TRBV6-5 and J usage is TRBJ1-6; tentatively, D is TRBD1 (6 bases). The CDR3 sequence is 14 residues long. Between the trimmed V and J ends, which lost 6 bases and 8 bases, there was a span of 14 bases. Germline loops: CDR1 MNHEY, CDR2 SVGAGI.